This TCR beta chain was recorded in a study of regulatory T cells in long-lasting Graves disease. Time point denoted: newly diagnosed GD, antithyroid drugs for less than 3 months. Construction of the TCR library relied on RNA isolated from PBMCs. This CDR3 has 16 amino acids. Trimming took 3 bases from V and 7 from J, leaving 19 bases between them. Germline assignment: CDR1 MGHRA and CDR2 YSYEKL. For TCR beta, libraries came from iRepertoire HTBI primers and Arm-PCR of CDR3 regions. Using its own MiXCR run on the multiplex PCR reads, TCRdb lists one record per CDR3 protein. The data show fewer than 550,000 distinct CDR3 sequences, around 15% seen once. These data are also associated with another study on T cells in Graves' hyperthyroidism and ophthalmopathy. That work adds: Hyperthyroidism had been newly diagnosed in patients aged 18 to 65, and its duration was under 2 months. Every diagnosis used clinical symptoms, serum thyroxine and TRAb, thyroid ultrasound and orbital computed tomography. For ophthalmopathy, model prediction preceded onset by a median approximately 6 months.

The source of this sequence is a middle-aged woman with Graves disease. This specimen was peripheral blood mononuclear cells (PBMCs), taken at new diagnosis, from a patient treated with antithyroid drugs. This chain connects TRBV4-1 to TRBJ2-1; D not resolved. CDR3 sequence reads: CASSHPASAFSNEQFF. In DNA form, the CDR3 reads TGCGCCAGCAGCCACCCAGCCAGCGCATTCTCAAATGAGCAGTTCTTC.